This is a list of T cell receptor beta chains from one sample in a study of a mutant IDH1 vaccine in newly diagnosed glioma. Sequencing was performed with immunoSEQ multiplex PCR; in TCRdb, only in-frame clones are kept and a portion is missing. Of approximately 66,000 clones detected, over 70% appear once; the ten largest clones hold about an eighth. These receptors' antigens are unknown. The specimen comprised PBMCs, sampled from a glioma patient whose treatment included an IDH1 peptide vaccine. These receptor sequences come from a young man with glioma. CDR3s include the opening cysteine and the closing phenylalanine or tryptophan. Each record gives: V gene, D gene, clone size, J gene, CDR3 DNA, CDR3 protein. The D gene is left open where the match is weak. The listing skips clone size in some rows; elsewhere it reads once, few, many or a size class.

TRBV7-8	.	once	TRBJ2-3	TGTGCCAGCAGCCCGTGGATAGGGGAAAAAGATACGCAGTATTTT	CASSPWIGEKDTQYF
TRBV30	TRBD1	.	TRBJ2-7	TGTGCCTGGAGTTGGGCAGGGGGAGAGCAGTACTTC	CAWSWAGGEQYF
TRBV7-8	.	.	TRBJ1-4	TGTGCCAGCAGCCCTTTAGCCGGTACTAATGAAAAACTGTTTTTT	CASSPLAGTNEKLFF
TRBV7-9	TRBD1	.	TRBJ1-1	TGTGCCAGCAGCTCCAGGGGGTCTGAAGCTTTCTTT	CASSSRGSEAFF
TRBV4-1	.	.	TRBJ1-1	TGCGCCAGCAGCCACGATCTAGGGCTGCTGAACACTGAAGCTTTCTTT	CASSHDLGLLNTEAFF
TRBV7-2	.	.	TRBJ1-5	TGTGCCAGCAGCTTACGGGGGAGCAATCAGCCCCAGCATTTT	CASSLRGSNQPQHF
TRBV27	.	.	TRBJ2-7	TGTGCCAGCAGTTTATCGGCCTCCTACGAGCAGTACTTC	CASSLSASYEQYF
TRBV5-1	.	.	TRBJ2-2	TGCGCCAGCAGAGGGGGAAATACCGGGGAGCTGTTTTTT	CASRGGNTGELFF
TRBV27	TRBD1	few	TRBJ1-1	TGTGCCAGCAGTTTTCGGCAGGAGGGGGCGTCGAACACTGAAGCTTTCTTT	CASSFRQEGASNTEAFF
TRBV7-3	TRBD1	.	TRBJ2-7	TGTGCCAGCAGCTTAACCGGGACAGGGGGCGCAGAGCAGTACTTC	CASSLTGTGGAEQYF
TRBV5-5	.	.	TRBJ2-7	TGTGCCAGCAGCTTGATACGGAACGAGCAGTACTTC	CASSLIRNEQYF
TRBV7-2	.	.	TRBJ2-1	TGTGCCAGCAGCTTAGCGCTAAGAGGGATTGAGCAGTTCTTC	CASSLALRGIEQFF
TRBV4-3	TRBD1	.	TRBJ1-2	TGCGCCAGCAGCCGGAAACCGGGACAGGGGGCGCCTAACTATGGCTACACCTTC	CASSRKPGQGAPNYGYTF
TRBV7-2	.	.	TRBJ1-1	TGTGCCAGCAGCCCCCAGTTCGTTGGCACTGAAGCTTTCTTT	CASSPQFVGTEAFF
TRBV9	TRBD1	.	TRBJ1-2	TGTGCCAGCAGCGTAGGACAGGGGGCTAACGGCTACACCTTC	CASSVGQGANGYTF
TRBV27	.	.	TRBJ2-2	TGTGCCAGCAGTTTGGTTCAGAACACCGGGGAGCTGTTTTTT	CASSLVQNTGELFF
TRBV5-6	.	.	TRBJ2-7	TGTGCCAGCAGCCCACGGGGATGGGAGCAGTACTTC	CASSPRGWEQYF
TRBV9	.	.	TRBJ1-4	TGTGCCAGCAGCGCCGGAGGGGGGAAACTGTTTTTT	CASSAGGGKLFF
TRBV18	.	.	TRBJ1-5	TGTGCCAGCTCACCGCGACCAGGGGCGCGGCAGCCCCAGCATTTT	CASSPRPGARQPQHF
TRBV9	TRBD2	.	TRBJ2-5	TGTGCCAGCAGCGCCCTGGGACTAGCGGCTAGACAAGAGACCCAGTACTTC	CASSALGLAARQETQYF
TRBV4-2	TRBD1	.	TRBJ1-2	TGTGCCAGCAGCCAAGATCAGGGGGCTAACTATGGCTACACCTTC	CASSQDQGANYGYTF
TRBV5-6	.	.	TRBJ1-2	TGTGCCAGCAGCTTCGACCGGGACCTCGAGGGCTACACCTTC	CASSFDRDLEGYTF